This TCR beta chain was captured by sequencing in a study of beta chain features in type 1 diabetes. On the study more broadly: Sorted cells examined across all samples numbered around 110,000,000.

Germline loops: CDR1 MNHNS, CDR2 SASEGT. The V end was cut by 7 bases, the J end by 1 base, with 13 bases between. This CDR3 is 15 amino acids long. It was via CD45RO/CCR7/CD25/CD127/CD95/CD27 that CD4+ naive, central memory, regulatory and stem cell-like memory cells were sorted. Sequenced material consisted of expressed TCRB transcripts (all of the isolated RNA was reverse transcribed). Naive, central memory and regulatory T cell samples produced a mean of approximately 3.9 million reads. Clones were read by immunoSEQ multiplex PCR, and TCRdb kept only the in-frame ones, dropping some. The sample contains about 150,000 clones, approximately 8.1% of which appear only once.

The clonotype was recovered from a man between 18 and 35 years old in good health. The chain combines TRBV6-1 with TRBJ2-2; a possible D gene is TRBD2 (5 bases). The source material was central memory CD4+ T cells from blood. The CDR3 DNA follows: TGTGCCAGCACACGACGAGGAGGGAACACCGGGGAGCTGTTTTTT. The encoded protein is CASTRRGGNTGELFF.